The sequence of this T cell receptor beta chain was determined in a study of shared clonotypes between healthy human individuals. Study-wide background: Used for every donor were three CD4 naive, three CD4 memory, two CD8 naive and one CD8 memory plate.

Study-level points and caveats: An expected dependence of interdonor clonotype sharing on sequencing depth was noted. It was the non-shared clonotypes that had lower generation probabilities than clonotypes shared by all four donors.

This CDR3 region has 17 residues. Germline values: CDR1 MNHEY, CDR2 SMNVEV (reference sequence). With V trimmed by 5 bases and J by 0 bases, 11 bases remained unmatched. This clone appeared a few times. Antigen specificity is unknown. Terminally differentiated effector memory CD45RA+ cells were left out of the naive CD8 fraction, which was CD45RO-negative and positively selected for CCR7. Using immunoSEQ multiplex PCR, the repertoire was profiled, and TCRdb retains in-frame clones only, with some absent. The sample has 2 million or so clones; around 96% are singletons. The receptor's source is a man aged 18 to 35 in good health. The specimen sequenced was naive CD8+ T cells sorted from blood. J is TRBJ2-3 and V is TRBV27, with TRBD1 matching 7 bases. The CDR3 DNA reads TGTGCCAGCAGTACCCGGGACAGTTGGATAAGCACAGATACGCAGTATTTT. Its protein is CASSTRDSWISTDTQYF.